Each of the 32 T cell receptor beta chains below was sequenced from the same sample in a study of cytomegalovirus exposure and HLA in healthy donors. Here immunoSEQ multiplex PCR was the method, and the copy in TCRdb shows in-frame clones only, minus some. Of around 130,000 clones in the sample, about nine tenths are singletons; the top ten hold 1.4% to 1.5%. The sequenced material came from PBMCs. The receptors derive from a man aged 30-40 years in good health and CMV-seronegative.

This clone was detected only a few times. The rearrangement joins TRBV5-1 to TRBJ2-1; 7 nucleotides line up with TRBD2. Trimming removed 1 base from V and 7 bases from J; junction bases left unmatched: 8. Germline V CDR1 and CDR2: SGHRS, YFSETQ. The CDR3 totals 15 residues. The CDR3 sequence is CASSLTAAGANEQFF. Here the CDR3 DNA reads TGCGCCAGCAGCTTGACGGCGGCGGGAGCAAATGAGCAGTTCTTC.

This chain connects TRBV7-9 to TRBJ2-7; maybe TRBD2 (6 bases). V dropped 7 bases and J dropped 3 bases, with 13 bases sitting between them. Per the germline V gene, CDR1 is SEHNR and CDR2 is FQNEAQ (reference sequence). The CDR3 spans 13 residues. This CDR3 reads CASTPAGGYEQYF. CDR3 DNA sequence: TGTGCCAGCACTCCAGCGGGTGGCTACGAGCAGTACTTC.

The rearrangement joins TRBV21-1 to TRBJ1-4; TRBD1, the table's D call, lacks a check against the DNA. TRBV21-1 represents a pseudogene. The CDR3 has 15 amino acids. CDR3 nucleotide sequence: TGTGCCAGCAGCGGACAAGAGGAACTGGGGGAAAAACTGTTTTTT. As protein: CASSGQEELGEKLFF.

The CDR3 is CASSAGLTAYEQYF. The CDR3 DNA reads TGTGCCAGCTCAGCGGGACTGACAGCCTACGAGCAGTACTTC. The gene calls are TRBV18 and TRBJ2-7; D might be TRBD2 (6 bases). V gave up 5 bases and J gave up 2 bases, with 13 bases separating them. This CDR3 is built from 14 residues. Germline CDR1 reads KGHSH; CDR2 reads LQKENI.

The rearrangement uses TRBV30 and TRBJ2-7, with D maybe TRBD1 (5 bases). Germline CDR1 is GTSNPN and CDR2 is SVGIG (reference sequence). CDR3 length: 15 residues. V was shortened by 5 bases and J by 1 base, with 18 bases between the two germline ends. The CDR3 sequence is CAWRKGPSQSYEQYF. The CDR3 coding sequence is TGTGCCTGGCGAAAGGGGCCCTCGCAATCCTACGAGCAGTACTTC.

The CDR3 DNA reads as TGTGCCAGTCGGGGACAGGTATCAGCCAACGTCCTGACTTTC. This gives the protein CASRGQVSANVLTF. This chain joins TRBV19 and TRBJ2-6, with TRBD1 matching 8 bases. Germline CDR1 and CDR2: LNHDA and SQIVND (reference sequence). The CDR3 sequence is 14 residues long. Losses at the gene ends were 8 bases for V and 7 bases for J; bases not matched to a gene: 7.

The chain is built from TRBV19 and TRBJ1-1; D perhaps matches TRBD1 (5 bases). The V and J ends lost 5 bases and 4 bases respectively, with 17 bases between them. Looked up from germline, CDR1 is LNHDA and CDR2 is SQIVND (reference sequence). The CDR3 sequence is 15 residues long. CDR3 region: CASSPGLLGGTEAFF. The CDR3 DNA reads TGTGCCAGTAGTCCCGGCCTCCTCGGGGGCACTGAAGCTTTCTTT.

The CDR3 loop reads CSVTGSSYEQYF. The CDR3 DNA sequence: TGCAGCGTTACCGGGAGCTCCTACGAGCAGTACTTC. The chain couples TRBV29-1 to TRBJ2-7; D might be TRBD2 (6 bases). The CDR3 loop spans 12 amino acids. Deletions cut 5 bases from V and 0 bases from J, with 8 bases between. The V gene's germline CDR1 is SQVTM and CDR2 ANQGSEA.

This chain uses TRBV9 with TRBJ1-3; D unclear. This CDR3 is 16 amino acids long. Trimming stripped 0 bases from V and 3 bases from J, with 13 bases between. Per the germline V gene, CDR1 is SGDLS and CDR2 is YYNGEE. The CDR3 sequence is CASSVDYGYGGNTIYF. The CDR3, as DNA: TGTGCCAGCAGCGTAGATTACGGGTATGGTGGAAACACCATATATTTT.

The genes are TRBV6-1 and TRBJ2-1; tentatively, D is TRBD2 (6 bases). The CDR3 totals 13 residues. Germline CDR1 MNHNS, CDR2 SASEGT. The germline V and J ends were trimmed by 9 bases and 2 bases, with 11 bases remaining between them. In DNA, the CDR3 is TGTGCCAGTACGGGAGTCGCCTACAATGAGCAGTTCTTC. Amino acid sequence: CASTGVAYNEQFF.

The chain is built from TRBV7-6 and TRBJ1-1; D is uncertain. The germline V gene encodes CDR1 SGHVS and CDR2 FNYEAQ. V gave up 5 bases and J gave up 1 base, with 8 bases separating them. There are 13 residues in the CDR3. The CDR3 here is CASSHTSNTEAFF. CDR3 nucleotides: TGTGCCAGCAGCCATACATCGAACACTGAAGCTTTCTTT.

The chain couples TRBV30 to TRBJ2-2; 13 bases map to TRBD2. Germline trimming cut 4 bases from V and 5 bases from J; bases unmatched to any gene: 7. Per germline, CDR1 GTSNPN and CDR2 SVGIG (reference sequence). The CDR3 consists of 16 residues. The CDR3 spells CAWTSGLAGVTGELFF. Written as DNA, the CDR3 is TGTGCCTGGACTTCCGGACTAGCGGGAGTTACCGGGGAGCTGTTTTTT.

The chain employs TRBV5-1 and TRBJ2-7; 8 bases line up with TRBD2. V gave up 3 bases and J gave up 3 bases; unmatched junction bases: 11. The germline CDR1 and CDR2 sequences are SGHRS and YFSETQ. The CDR3 covers 16 residues. CDR3: CASSSMGERENYEQYF. DNA for the CDR3: TGCGCCAGCAGCTCCATGGGGGAGCGGGAGAACTACGAGCAGTACTTC. Drawing the rest from reference TRBV5-1 and TRBJ2-7, the complete variable domain is KAGVTQTPRYLIKTRGQQVTLSCSPISGHRSVSWYQQTPGQGLQFLFEYFSETQRNKGNFPGRFSGRQFSNSRSEMNVSTLELGDSALYLCASSSMGERENYEQYFGPGTRLTVT.

In DNA form, the CDR3 reads TGCAGCGTCACATACCGGGACCGGGAGGGTAATGAGCAGTTCTTC. Translating gives CSVTYRDREGNEQFF. The chain joins TRBV29-1 to TRBJ2-1, with 8 bases identical to TRBD2. Trimming removed 6 bases from V and 7 bases from J; junction bases left unmatched: 14. The CDR3 has 15 amino acids. Per the germline V gene, CDR1 is SQVTM and CDR2 is ANQGSEA.

The V and J genes are TRBV27 and TRBJ2-1; no definite D call. Trimming pared 10 bases from V and 0 bases from J, leaving 13 bases between. This CDR3 is built from 14 residues. Germline-derived CDR1 and CDR2 are MNHEY and SMNVEV (reference sequence). CDR3 nucleotides: TGTGCCACCGCGCTAGTGAGCTCCTACAATGAGCAGTTCTTC. It translates to CATALVSSYNEQFF.

The J gene is TRBJ2-1, the V gene TRBV6-1; D is possibly TRBD2 (7 bases). V was cut by 4 bases and J by 6 bases, with 13 bases left in between. CDR3 length: 14 amino acids. Germline V CDR1 and CDR2: MNHNS, SASEGT. In nucleotides, the CDR3 is TGTGCCAGCAGTGGGGGGCTAGCGGCCAATGAGCAGTTCTTC. Protein: CASSGGLAANEQFF.

This rearrangement joins TRBV11-2 to TRBJ2-7; tentatively, D is TRBD1 (6 bases). CDR3 size: 14 residues. Germline assignment: CDR1 SGHAT and CDR2 FQNNGV. The V end was cut by 7 bases, the J end by 2 bases, with 15 bases between. The CDR3: CASKGQGSTYEQYF. The CDR3 region has the DNA TGTGCCAGCAAGGGGCAGGGGTCAACCTACGAGCAGTACTTC.

This clone was detected only a few times. The V call is TRBV10-1, the J call TRBJ2-7, with 9 nucleotides matching TRBD2. Trimming took 9 bases from V and 0 from J; bases not matched to a gene: 3. Germline CDR1 and CDR2: WNHNN and SYGVQD (reference sequence). The CDR3 totals 13 residues. The CDR3 bases are TGCGCCAGTTCTAGCGGGAACTCCTACGAGCAGTACTTC. This sequence encodes CASSSGNSYEQYF.

This chain links TRBV7-6 with TRBJ2-7; a weak D match, TRBD1 (6 bases). CDR1 SGHVS and CDR2 FNYEAQ come from the germline V gene. The CDR3 length is 12 residues. Trimming took 4 bases from V and 2 from J, leaving 6 bases between them. CDR3 residues: CASSSGAYEQYF. CDR3 sequence (DNA): TGTGCCAGCAGCTCAGGGGCCTACGAGCAGTACTTC.

The V gene is TRBV5-4, the J gene TRBJ2-2; D gene uncertain. The ends were cut back, 2 bases at V and 6 bases at J, with 11 bases in the middle. The CDR3 has 14 amino acids. Germline CDR1 SGHNT, CDR2 YYREEE (reference sequence). The CDR3 DNA follows: TGTGCCAGCAGCTTAGTCTCGGTGGCCGGGGAGCTGTTTTTT. Amino acid sequence: CASSLVSVAGELFF.

This clone has a handful of counts. The chain joins TRBV20-1 to TRBJ2-3; unclear D gene. V lost 5 bases and J 7 bases, leaving 10 bases between the germline ends. Germline V gene data show CDR1 as DFQATT and CDR2 as SNEGSKA (reference sequence). The CDR3 is made up of 11 amino acids. The CDR3 region is CSAEDTYTQYF. The CDR3, as DNA: TGCAGTGCTGAGGATACGTATACGCAGTATTTT.

The V gene is TRBV7-9, the J gene TRBJ2-7; possible D gene TRBD1, 5 bases. The CDR3 is 13 residues long. Germline-derived CDR1 and CDR2 are SEHNR and FQNEAQ (reference sequence). The V end lost 4 bases, the J end lost 0 bases, and 7 bases lay between the germline ends. CDR3 nucleotides: TGTGCCAGCAGCTCCGGACACTCCTACGAGCAGTACTTC. Its protein is CASSSGHSYEQYF. Full variable domain (remainder filled in from reference TRBV7-9 and TRBJ2-7): DTGVSQNPRHKITKRGQNVTFRCDPISEHNRLYWYRQTLGQGPEFLTYFQNEAQLEKSRLLSDRFSAERPKGSFSTLEIQRTEQGDSAMYLCASSSGHSYEQYFGPGTRLTVT.

In its sample, this clone was seen once. J is TRBJ2-3 and V is TRBV6-1; 8 bases fit TRBD2. Losses at the gene ends were 2 bases for V and 6 bases for J; bases not matched to a gene: 7. The CDR3 has 15 amino acids. Germline lookup yields CDR1 MNHNS and CDR2 SASEGT. The chain's CDR3 is CASSEKAGESDTQYF. CDR3 sequence (DNA): TGTGCCAGCAGTGAAAAAGCGGGAGAGTCGGATACGCAGTATTTT.

In nucleotides, the CDR3 is TGTGCCAGTAGTCCTGGGACAGATATTAACTATGGCTACACCTTC. Protein product: CASSPGTDINYGYTF. The gene calls are TRBV19 and TRBJ1-2; 7 bases align to TRBD1. Trimming took 5 bases from V and 1 from J; bases not matched to a gene: 7. The CDR3 loop spans 15 amino acids. Germline CDR1 reads LNHDA; CDR2 reads SQIVND (reference sequence).

The chain employs TRBV4-1 and TRBJ2-1; 9 bases match TRBD1. Germline V gene sequence: CDR1 MGHRA, CDR2 YSYEKL. Trimming cost V 2 bases and J 7 bases; bases outside gene matches: 9. This CDR3 has 16 residues. The CDR3 spells CASSQLGGDRENEQFF. The CDR3 nucleotides are TGCGCCAGCAGCCAATTGGGGGGGGACAGGGAAAATGAGCAGTTCTTC.

The rearrangement joins TRBV9 to TRBJ1-3; TRBD1 might be the D (6 bases). The CDR3 totals 16 residues. V shed 4 bases and J shed 0 bases, with 14 bases lying between them. The germline gives CDR1 SGDLS, CDR2 YYNGEE. CDR3: CASSPSQGSSGNTIYF. In nucleotides, the CDR3 is TGTGCCAGCAGCCCCTCACAGGGAAGCTCTGGAAACACCATATATTTT.

This CDR3 is CATSREREFNRGETQYF. In nucleotides, the CDR3 is TGTGCCACCAGCAGAGAACGGGAGTTCAATAGGGGAGAGACCCAGTACTTC. The J gene is TRBJ2-5, the V gene TRBV15; weak D call: TRBD2 (6 bases). Germline lookup yields CDR1 LNHNV and CDR2 YYDKDF (reference sequence). The CDR3 is 17 residues long. V was clipped by 0 bases and J by 4 bases, with 18 bases between them.

This chain uses TRBV5-4 with TRBJ1-6; D is perhaps TRBD1 (6 bases). This CDR3 is 17 amino acids long. From germline, CDR1 is SGHNT and CDR2 YYREEE (reference sequence). The V and J ends lost 5 bases and 4 bases respectively, with 19 bases between them. CDR3 DNA sequence: TGTGCCAGCAGTTCTCGGGGGGGGGCAGGTTATAATTCACCCCTCCACTTT. Protein: CASSSRGGAGYNSPLHF.

The rearrangement uses TRBV6-5 and TRBJ2-1; TRBD2 matches at 7 bases. Trimming took 4 bases from V and 6 from J; bases not matched to a gene: 6. The CDR3 runs to 14 residues. Germline values: CDR1 MNHEY, CDR2 SVGAGI. CDR3 sequence reads: CASSLSGTLNEQFF. The CDR3 region has the DNA TGTGCCAGCAGTTTGAGCGGGACTCTCAATGAGCAGTTCTTC.

This clone was observed once. The chain is built from TRBV30 and TRBJ1-4; 8 bases map to TRBD1. Germline assignment: CDR1 GTSNPN and CDR2 SVGIG (reference sequence). The J segment lost 8 bases and the V segment lost 3 bases, leaving 8 bases of the junction unmatched. CDR3 size: 14 residues. The chain's CDR3 is CAWSPGGAVEKLFF. The CDR3 nucleotides read TGTGCCTGGAGCCCAGGGGGCGCGGTCGAAAAACTGTTTTTT.

The chain's CDR3 is CASSQNTGGQPQHF. The CDR3 region has the DNA TGTGCCAGCAGTCAGAACACAGGGGGACAGCCCCAGCATTTT. The V call is TRBV2, the J call TRBJ1-5, with TRBD1 matching 8 bases. The CDR3 runs to 14 residues. The germline V gene has CDR1 SNHLY and CDR2 FYNNEI. The trim removed 5 bases at V and 7 bases at J, leaving 7 bases unmatched.

V and J are TRBV30 and TRBJ1-1, with D maybe TRBD1 (6 bases). The V end was cut by 2 bases, the J end by 10 bases, with 14 bases between. This CDR3 spans 12 amino acids. Germline CDR1 reads GTSNPN; CDR2 reads SVGIG (reference sequence). The CDR3 DNA is TGTGCCTGGAGTCTTAGAACAGGGATAGCTTTCTTT. Protein sequence: CAWSLRTGIAFF.